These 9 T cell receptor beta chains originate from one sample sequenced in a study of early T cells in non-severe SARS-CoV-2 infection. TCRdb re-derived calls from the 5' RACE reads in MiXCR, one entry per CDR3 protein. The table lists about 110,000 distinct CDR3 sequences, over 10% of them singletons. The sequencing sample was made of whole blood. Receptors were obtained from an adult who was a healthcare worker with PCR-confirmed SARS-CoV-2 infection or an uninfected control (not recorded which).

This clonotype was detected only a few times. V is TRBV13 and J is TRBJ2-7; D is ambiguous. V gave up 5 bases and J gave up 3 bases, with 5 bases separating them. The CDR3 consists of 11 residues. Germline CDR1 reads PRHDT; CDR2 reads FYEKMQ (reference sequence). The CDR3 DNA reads TGTGCCAGCAGCCCCCACTACGAGCAGTACTTC. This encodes CASSPHYEQYF.

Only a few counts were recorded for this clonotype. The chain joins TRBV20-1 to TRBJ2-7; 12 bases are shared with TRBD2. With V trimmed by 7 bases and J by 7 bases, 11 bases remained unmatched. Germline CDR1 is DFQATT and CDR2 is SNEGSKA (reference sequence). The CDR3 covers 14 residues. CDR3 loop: CSVGRLAGVGEQYF. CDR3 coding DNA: TGCAGTGTCGGGAGACTAGCGGGAGTTGGGGAGCAGTACTTC.

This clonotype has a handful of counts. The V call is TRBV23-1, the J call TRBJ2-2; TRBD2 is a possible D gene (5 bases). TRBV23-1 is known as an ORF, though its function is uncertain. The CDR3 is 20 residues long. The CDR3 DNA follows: TGCGTTTGGAGTCAGCAGTATCCCCCGTACAGATTCGGCGGGACCGGGGAGCTGTTTTTT. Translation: CVWSQQYPPYRFGGTGELFF.

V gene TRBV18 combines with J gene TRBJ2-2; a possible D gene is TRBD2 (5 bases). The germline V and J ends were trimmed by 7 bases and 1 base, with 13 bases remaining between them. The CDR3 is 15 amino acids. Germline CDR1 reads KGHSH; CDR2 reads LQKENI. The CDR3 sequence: CASFYSGRNTGELFF. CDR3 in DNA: TGTGCCAGCTTCTATTCGGGAAGGAACACCGGGGAGCTGTTTTTT. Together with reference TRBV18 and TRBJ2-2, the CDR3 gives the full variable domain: NAGVMQNPRHLVRRRGQEARLRCSPMKGHSHVYWYRQLPEEGLKFMVYLQKENIIDESGMPKERFSAEFPKEGPSILRIQQVVRGDSAAYFCASFYSGRNTGELFFGEGSRLTVL.

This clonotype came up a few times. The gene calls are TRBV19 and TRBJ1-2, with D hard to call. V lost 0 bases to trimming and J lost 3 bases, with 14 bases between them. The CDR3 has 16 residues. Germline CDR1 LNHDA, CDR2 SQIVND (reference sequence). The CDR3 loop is CASSIEVAALDYGYTF. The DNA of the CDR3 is TGTGCCAGTAGTATAGAGGTGGCGGCGCTGGACTATGGCTACACCTTC.

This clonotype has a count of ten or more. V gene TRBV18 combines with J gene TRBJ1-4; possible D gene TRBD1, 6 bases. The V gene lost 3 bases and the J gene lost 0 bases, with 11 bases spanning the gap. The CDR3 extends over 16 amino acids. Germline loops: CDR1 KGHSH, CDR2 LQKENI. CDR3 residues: CASSPTGGATNEKLFF. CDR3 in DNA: TGTGCCAGCTCACCGACAGGCGGTGCAACTAATGAAAAACTGTTTTTT.

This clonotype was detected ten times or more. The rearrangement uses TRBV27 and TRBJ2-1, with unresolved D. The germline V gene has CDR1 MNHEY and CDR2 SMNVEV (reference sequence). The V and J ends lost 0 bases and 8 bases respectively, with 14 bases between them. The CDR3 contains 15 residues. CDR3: CASSLSGSSPYEQFF. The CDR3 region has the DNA TGTGCCAGCAGTTTATCGGGTTCGAGTCCCTATGAGCAGTTCTTC.

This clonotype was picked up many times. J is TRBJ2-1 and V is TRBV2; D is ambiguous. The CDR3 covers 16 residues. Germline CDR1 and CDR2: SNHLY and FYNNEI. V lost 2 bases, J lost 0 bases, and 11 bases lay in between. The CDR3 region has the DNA TGTGCCAGCAGTGAAAGAGGCCTGAGCTCCTACAATGAGCAGTTCTTC. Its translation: CASSERGLSSYNEQFF.

In DNA form, the CDR3 reads TGTGCCAGCAGCTTCTCACGCTATGGCTACACCTTC. As protein: CASSFSRYGYTF. The chain uses TRBV11-3 and TRBJ1-2; D gene unclear. The CDR3 contains 12 residues. Germline assignment: CDR1 SGHNT and CDR2 YENEEA. V lost 3 bases to trimming and J lost 4 bases, with 6 bases between them. Based on the CDR3 plus reference TRBV11-3 and TRBJ1-2, the full variable domain is EAGVVQSPRYKIIEKKQPVAFWCNPISGHNTLYWYLQNLGQGPELLIRYENEEAVDDSQLPKDRFSAERLKGVDSTLKIQPAELGDSAVYLCASSFSRYGYTFGSGTRLTVV.